Listed below are T cell receptor beta chains from one sample, sequenced in a study of cytomegalovirus exposure and HLA in healthy donors. This table comes from immunoSEQ multiplex PCR, and its TCRdb copy is limited to in-frame clones, with some not included. The sample shows some 110,000 clones, around 80% of them seen only once. The sample was PBMCs. These receptors came from a man over 45 in good health and CMV-seronegative. Both conserved end residues are part of each CDR3. A D gene is named only where the DNA matches it firmly. Clone sizes are given selectively: once, few, many, or a class where the clone is expanded.

d_call: .
cdr3_length: 12
clone_size: .
j_call: TRBJ2-2
v_call: TRBV19
cdr3_aa: CATREQGGELFF
cdr3_nt: TGTGCCACCCGAGAGCAGGGCGGGGAGCTGTTTTTT

d_call: .
cdr3_length: 14
clone_size: once
j_call: TRBJ2-4
v_call: TRBV9
cdr3_aa: CASSVAGWNGIQYF
cdr3_nt: TGTGCCAGCAGCGTAGCAGGGTGGAACGGCATTCAGTACTTC

d_call: TRBD1
cdr3_length: 15
clone_size: few
j_call: TRBJ2-3
v_call: TRBV6-4
cdr3_aa: CASSEGQGAKDTQYF
cdr3_nt: TGTGCCAGCAGTGAGGGACAGGGGGCTAAAGATACGCAGTATTTT

d_call: .
cdr3_length: 12
clone_size: .
j_call: TRBJ1-1
v_call: TRBV2
cdr3_aa: CASSKRNTEAFF
cdr3_nt: TGTGCCAGCAGTAAGCGGAACACTGAAGCTTTCTTT

d_call: TRBD1
cdr3_length: 18
clone_size: .
j_call: TRBJ2-2
v_call: TRBV11-2
cdr3_aa: CASSLDLGTGKNTGELFF
cdr3_nt: TGTGCCAGCAGCTTAGATCTGGGGACAGGAAAGAACACCGGGGAGCTGTTTTTT

d_call: TRBD1
cdr3_length: 17
clone_size: .
j_call: TRBJ1-1
v_call: TRBV7-2
cdr3_aa: CASSPNRRDRRNTEAFF
cdr3_nt: TGTGCCAGCAGCCCAAACCGTCGGGACAGGAGGAACACTGAAGCTTTCTTT

d_call: .
cdr3_length: 15
clone_size: .
j_call: TRBJ1-6
v_call: TRBV6-1
cdr3_aa: CALGGVASYNSPLHF
cdr3_nt: TGTGCCCTGGGGGGGGTTGCCTCCTATAATTCACCCCTCCACTTT

d_call: TRBD1
cdr3_length: 15
clone_size: .
j_call: TRBJ1-6
v_call: TRBV10-3
cdr3_aa: CAISESWTGGSPLHF
cdr3_nt: TGTGCCATCAGTGAGTCGTGGACAGGGGGATCACCCCTCCACTTT

d_call: TRBD1
cdr3_length: 16
clone_size: .
j_call: TRBJ1-2
v_call: TRBV9
cdr3_aa: CASSVDPAGTGYGYTF
cdr3_nt: TGTGCCAGCAGCGTAGACCCCGCAGGGACAGGCTATGGCTACACCTTC

d_call: TRBD2
cdr3_length: 17
clone_size: .
j_call: TRBJ2-3
v_call: TRBV9
cdr3_aa: CASSAMFWGGGVDTQYF
cdr3_nt: TGTGCCAGCAGCGCAATGTTCTGGGGCGGGGGGGTAGATACGCAGTATTTT

d_call: .
cdr3_length: 15
clone_size: .
j_call: TRBJ1-1
v_call: TRBV15
cdr3_aa: CATSRGATANTEAFF
cdr3_nt: TGTGCCACCAGCAGGGGGGCGACAGCGAACACTGAAGCTTTCTTT

d_call: .
cdr3_length: 13
clone_size: few
j_call: TRBJ1-1
v_call: TRBV11-2
cdr3_aa: CASSLTANTEAFF
cdr3_nt: TGTGCCAGCAGCTTGACAGCGAACACTGAAGCTTTCTTT

d_call: .
cdr3_length: 14
clone_size: .
j_call: TRBJ1-4
v_call: TRBV5-1
cdr3_aa: CASRQGGANEKLFF
cdr3_nt: TGCGCCAGCAGGCAGGGAGGAGCAAATGAAAAACTGTTTTTT

d_call: .
cdr3_length: 18
clone_size: .
j_call: TRBJ1-2
v_call: TRBV9
cdr3_aa: CASSPLRGNEGANYGYTF
cdr3_nt: TGTGCCAGCAGTCCTTTAAGAGGAAATGAGGGCGCTAACTATGGCTACACCTTC

d_call: TRBD2
cdr3_length: 16
clone_size: .
j_call: TRBJ2-5
v_call: TRBV5-4
cdr3_aa: CASSNRLAGGQETQYF
cdr3_nt: TGTGCCAGCAGCAACCGACTAGCGGGGGGCCAAGAGACCCAGTACTTC

d_call: TRBD2
cdr3_length: 15
clone_size: .
j_call: TRBJ2-7
v_call: TRBV4-3
cdr3_aa: CASSPWEGSLHEQYF
cdr3_nt: TGCGCCAGCAGCCCCTGGGAGGGTTCACTCCACGAGCAGTACTTC

d_call: .
cdr3_length: 12
clone_size: .
j_call: TRBJ1-1
v_call: TRBV7-9
cdr3_aa: CSSSLGGAEAFF
cdr3_nt: TGTTCCAGCAGCTTAGGGGGGGCTGAAGCTTTCTTT

d_call: TRBD2
cdr3_length: 17
clone_size: .
j_call: TRBJ2-4
v_call: TRBV5-4
cdr3_aa: CASSDGGGANVKNIQYF
cdr3_nt: TGTGCCAGCAGCGACGGCGGGGGGGCCAACGTCAAAAACATTCAGTACTTC

d_call: .
cdr3_length: 16
clone_size: .
j_call: TRBJ2-2
v_call: TRBV5-5
cdr3_aa: CASRAGHGPNTGELFF
cdr3_nt: TGTGCCAGCAGGGCAGGACATGGCCCGAACACCGGGGAGCTGTTTTTT

d_call: TRBD1
cdr3_length: 14
clone_size: .
j_call: TRBJ2-7
v_call: TRBV13
cdr3_aa: CASRRGQGRGEQYF
cdr3_nt: TGTGCCAGCCGGCGGGGACAGGGTAGGGGCGAGCAGTACTTC